One sample yielded the 10 T cell receptor beta chains listed below, sequenced in a study of shared clonotypes between healthy human individuals. TCRdb's table, derived via immunoSEQ multiplex PCR, lists solely in-frame clones and lacks some. The repertoire holds roughly 2.1 million clones, under 95% seen once, with 1.5% to 2% in the top ten. Naive CD8 cells lacked CD45RO and underwent positive selection for CCR7, leaving out terminally differentiated effector memory CD45RA+ cells. Sequencing was done on a sample of naive CD8+ T cells from PBMCs. These receptors came from a man aged 18 to 30 in good health. Some clones in this sample may be carry-over from other donors' samples.

J is TRBJ2-2 and V is TRBV5-1, with D perhaps matching TRBD1 (6 bases). Germline CDR1 is SGHRS and CDR2 is YFSETQ. The CDR3 runs to 16 residues. Trimming stripped 0 bases from V and 1 base from J, with 10 bases between. The CDR3 DNA reads TGCGCCAGCAGCTTGGCCCCACAGGGGAACACCGGGGAGCTGTTTTTT. This gives the protein CASSLAPQGNTGELFF.

The rearrangement joins TRBV7-9 to TRBJ2-7; 10 bases line up with TRBD1. The CDR3 consists of 16 residues. Unmatched junction bases numbered 9, after V lost 5 bases and J lost 2 bases. From germline, CDR1 is SEHNR and CDR2 FQNEAQ (reference sequence). Written as DNA, the CDR3 is TGTGCCAGCAGCGGCGGGACAGGGGACAACCCCTACGAGCAGTACTTC. Its translation: CASSGGTGDNPYEQYF.

The chain is built from TRBV27 and TRBJ2-7, with 7 bases that match TRBD1. J was trimmed by 4 bases and V by 5 bases; bases with no gene match: 11. The CDR3 has 15 amino acids. Germline V gene data show CDR1 as MNHEY and CDR2 as SMNVEV (reference sequence). The CDR3 region is CASSPLGGTEYEQYF. CDR3 nucleotide sequence: TGTGCCAGCAGTCCCTTGGGTGGGACAGAATACGAGCAGTACTTC.

Regarding this clone: Other DNA sequences in the same sample also yield this CDR3. The CDR3 DNA sequence: TGTGCCAGTAGTATTACAGGGGTCACTGAAGCTTTCTTT. It encodes CASSITGVTEAFF. This sequence joins TRBV19 and TRBJ1-1, with 7 bases matching TRBD1. V trimming: 3 bases; J trimming: 4 bases; junction bases outside the gene matches: 2. CDR1 LNHDA and CDR2 SQIVND come from the germline V gene (reference sequence). CDR3 length: 13 residues.

This clone was counted between two and nine times. The chain carries TRBV7-9 and TRBJ2-7, with 12 nucleotides matching TRBD2. The CDR3 spans 15 residues. The germline gives CDR1 SEHNR, CDR2 FQNEAQ (reference sequence). J gave up 6 bases and V 2 bases, and 5 bases lay outside the gene matches. Here the CDR3 reads CASSLRLAGAIEQYF. The CDR3 DNA is TGTGCCAGCAGCTTAAGACTAGCGGGAGCTATCGAGCAGTACTTC. Combining the CDR3 with reference TRBV7-9 and TRBJ2-7 gives the whole variable domain DTGVSQNPRHKITKRGQNVTFRCDPISEHNRLYWYRQTLGQGPEFLTYFQNEAQLEKSRLLSDRFSAERPKGSFSTLEIQRTEQGDSAMYLCASSLRLAGAIEQYFGPGTRLTVT.

The CDR3 is CASRGGLANTEAFF. CDR3 bases: TGTGCCAGCAGAGGGGGCTTGGCGAACACTGAAGCTTTCTTT. The V and J genes are TRBV6-1 and TRBJ1-1; 7 bases match TRBD1. V dropped 6 bases and J dropped 1; count of bases not matched to a gene: 5. Per germline, CDR1 MNHNS and CDR2 SASEGT. The CDR3 is 14 residues long.

The J gene is TRBJ2-1, the V gene TRBV6-5; 7 bases are shared with TRBD2. V was pared by 6 bases and J by 5 bases, with 4 bases of the junction left unmatched. Germline V CDR1 and CDR2: MNHEY, SVGAGI. The CDR3 consists of 13 residues. CDR3 region: CASSPGTNNEQFF. CDR3 nucleotide sequence: TGTGCCAGCAGCCCCGGGACTAACAATGAGCAGTTCTTC.

This chain links TRBV4-3 with TRBJ2-7; 11 bases fit TRBD2. Germline values: CDR1 LGHNA, CDR2 YSLEER. CDR3 size: 16 residues. Trimming took 1 base from V and 7 from J; bases not matched to a gene: 9. The CDR3 loop is CASSQAILAGVDEQYF. The CDR3 DNA reads as TGCGCCAGCAGCCAAGCAATACTAGCGGGAGTGGATGAGCAGTACTTC.

Note on this clone: Just one base apart from a much larger clone, this may be a read error. V gene TRBV28 combines with J gene TRBJ1-1; possible D gene TRBD1, 5 bases. Per germline, CDR1 MDHEN and CDR2 SYDVKM. The CDR3 runs to 12 residues. Trimming took off 6 bases at V and 3 bases at J, with 8 bases between the two ends. The DNA for the CDR3 is TGTGCCAGCAGCGTAGGGGACACTGAAGCTTTCTTT. This translates into CASSVGDTEAFF.

The chain links TRBV12-5 to TRBJ2-5, with TRBD2 matching over 8 bases. The CDR3 runs to 15 residues. Per germline, CDR1 LGHNT and CDR2 FRNRAP. Unmatched junction bases numbered 6, after V lost 6 bases and J lost 0 bases. CDR3 DNA sequence: TGTGCTAGTGGACCCAAACTAGCGGACCAAGAGACCCAGTACTTC. It encodes CASGPKLADQETQYF. Supplemented by reference TRBV12-5 and TRBJ2-5, the full variable domain reads DARVTQTPRHKVTEMGQEVTMRCQPILGHNTVFWYRQTMMQGLELLAYFRNRAPLDDSGMPKDRFSAEMPDATLATLKIQPSEPRDSAVYFCASGPKLADQETQYFGPGTRLLVL.